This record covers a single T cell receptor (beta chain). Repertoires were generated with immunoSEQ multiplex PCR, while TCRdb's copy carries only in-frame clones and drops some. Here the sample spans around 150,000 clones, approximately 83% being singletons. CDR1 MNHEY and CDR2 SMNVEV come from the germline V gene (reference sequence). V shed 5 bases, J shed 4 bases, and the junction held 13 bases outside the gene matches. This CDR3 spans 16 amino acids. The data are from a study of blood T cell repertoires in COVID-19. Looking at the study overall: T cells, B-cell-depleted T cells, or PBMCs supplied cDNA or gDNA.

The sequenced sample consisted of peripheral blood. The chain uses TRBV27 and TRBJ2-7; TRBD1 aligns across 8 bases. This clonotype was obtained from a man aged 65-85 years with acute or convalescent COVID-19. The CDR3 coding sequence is TGTGCCAGCAGTAACCGGCGAGGACAGGGTCAGTACGAGCAGTACTTC. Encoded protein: CASSNRRGQGQYEQYF.